This TCR beta chain emerged from a study of cytomegalovirus exposure and HLA in healthy donors. Study results and limitations: Some public TCRs appeared in many individuals, while most sequences were rare. The CMV antigen specificity of three CMV-associated chains was confirmed through in vitro analysis. A list of approximately 160 TCR beta chains associated with cytomegalovirus was given.

As for this clone: The antigen remains undetermined.

The CDR3 contains 15 residues. Germline V lookup: CDR1 SNHLY, CDR2 FYNNEI. V dropped 6 bases and J dropped 1; count of bases not matched to a gene: 3. The PCR was carried out with 60 Vbeta primers and 13 Jbeta primers. The data were produced by immunoSEQ multiplex PCR, yet TCRdb's version contains in-frame clones alone and is incomplete. The sample has fewer than 200,000 clones. Healthy individuals who donated bone marrow served as the donors. This receptor was obtained from a young man in good health and CMV-seronegative. The rearrangement joins TRBV2 to TRBJ1-5, with TRBD1 matching 10 bases. Specimen: PBMCs. CDR3 residues: CASRGQGISNQPQHF. CDR3 sequence (DNA): TGTGCCAGCAGGGGACAGGGGATAAGCAATCAGCCCCAGCATTTT.